These T cell receptor beta chains were read from a single sample in a study of T cells after yellow fever vaccination. TCRdb analysed the 5' RACE reads with MiXCR anew, one entry per CDR3 protein. There are roughly 74,000 distinct CDR3 sequences in the sample; approximately 7% occur only once, and about 32% lies in the top ten. This specimen consisted of CD8+ T cells sorted from PBMCs, obtained about 5 days after the first yellow fever vaccination. These receptors were taken from a man aged 18 to 30 who received the YFV17D yellow fever vaccine. CDR3s include the opening cysteine and the closing phenylalanine or tryptophan. A D gene is named only where the DNA matches it firmly. Clone size is not always given. Where it is, it says once, few, many or a class for expanded clones.

clone size: many
J gene: TRBJ1-5
V gene: TRBV20-1
D gene: NA
CDR3 DNA: TGCAGTGCTGAGAACCAGACCGGGCTTAGTACGCCCCAGCATTTT
CDR3 protein: CSAENQTGLSTPQHF

clone size: NA
J gene: TRBJ1-4
V gene: TRBV11-2
D gene: NA
CDR3 DNA: TGTGCCAGCAGCTTAGGTTTAAGGGCTAATGAAAAACTGTTTTTT
CDR3 protein: CASSLGLRANEKLFF

clone size: few
J gene: TRBJ2-2
V gene: TRBV7-6
D gene: NA
CDR3 DNA: TGTGCCAGCAGCTTAGATCCGGGGCCAGGCGGATCTAAGCTGTTTTTT
CDR3 protein: CASSLDPGPGGSKLFF

clone size: once
J gene: TRBJ1-2
V gene: TRBV29-1
D gene: TRBD1
CDR3 DNA: TGCAGCGTGATGACAGGGCGAAGGTATGGCTACACCTTC
CDR3 protein: CSVMTGRRYGYTF

clone size: many
J gene: TRBJ2-7
V gene: TRBV3-1
D gene: NA
CDR3 DNA: TGTGCCAGCAGCCAAGAGGGTCGGGGGTTCATCTCCTACGAGCAGTACTTC
CDR3 protein: CASSQEGRGFISYEQYF

clone size: few
J gene: TRBJ2-5
V gene: TRBV12-5
D gene: NA
CDR3 DNA: TGTGCTAGTGGTTTGGCCAGTCGGCTGGAGACCCAGTACTTC
CDR3 protein: CASGLASRLETQYF

clone size: few
J gene: TRBJ1-6
V gene: TRBV7-9
D gene: TRBD1
CDR3 DNA: TGTGCCAGCAGCCCAGGGGACAGGGTGTTTTCACCCCTCCACTTT
CDR3 protein: CASSPGDRVFSPLHF

clone size: many
J gene: TRBJ1-2
V gene: TRBV4-3
D gene: TRBD1
CDR3 DNA: TGCGCCAGCAGCATCCGAATCTACAGGGGCCATAACTATGGCTACACCTTC
CDR3 protein: CASSIRIYRGHNYGYTF

clone size: many
J gene: TRBJ2-1
V gene: TRBV20-1
D gene: NA
CDR3 DNA: TGCAGTGCTTACAATGAGCAGTTCTTC
CDR3 protein: CSAYNEQFF

clone size: NA
J gene: TRBJ2-1
V gene: TRBV5-1
D gene: NA
CDR3 DNA: TGCGCCAGCAGCATAAGCGGTATGGGCCCGGAGCAGTTCTTC
CDR3 protein: CASSISGMGPEQFF

clone size: many
J gene: TRBJ2-7
V gene: TRBV12-3/TRBV12-4
D gene: TRBD1
CDR3 DNA: TGTGCCAGCAGCCCGAGACAGGGTCTACACGAGCAGTACTTC
CDR3 protein: CASSPRQGLHEQYF

clone size: many
J gene: TRBJ1-2
V gene: TRBV12-3/TRBV12-4
D gene: NA
CDR3 DNA: TGTGCCAGCTTCGGGGGAGGGATCAACTATGGCTACACCTTC
CDR3 protein: CASFGGGINYGYTF

clone size: few
J gene: TRBJ2-2
V gene: TRBV29-1
D gene: NA
CDR3 DNA: TGCAGCGTTGAACAGGGCAGCGGCGGGGAGCTGTTTTTT
CDR3 protein: CSVEQGSGGELFF

clone size: few
J gene: TRBJ1-1
V gene: TRBV6-5
D gene: TRBD1
CDR3 DNA: TGTGCCAGCAGTTTTGGACAGGGGATAACTGAAGCTTTCTTT
CDR3 protein: CASSFGQGITEAFF

clone size: NA
J gene: TRBJ2-2
V gene: TRBV5-6
D gene: TRBD1
CDR3 DNA: TGTGCCAGCAGCTCAGCCGACGACAGGGCCAATACCGGGGAGCTGTTTTTT
CDR3 protein: CASSSADDRANTGELFF

clone size: few
J gene: TRBJ2-1
V gene: TRBV4-3
D gene: NA
CDR3 DNA: TGCGCCAGCAGCCAAGAAGATATGGGCAATGAGCAGTTCTTC
CDR3 protein: CASSQEDMGNEQFF

clone size: many
J gene: TRBJ2-3
V gene: TRBV4-1
D gene: TRBD2
CDR3 DNA: TGCGCCAGCAGCCAAGACGGGCCAGCGGGGATTACAGATACGCAGTATTTT
CDR3 protein: CASSQDGPAGITDTQYF

clone size: few
J gene: TRBJ1-1
V gene: TRBV20-1
D gene: NA
CDR3 DNA: TGCAGTGCCGTGGAGGGGGTTGAAGCTTTCTTT
CDR3 protein: CSAVEGVEAFF

clone size: many
J gene: TRBJ2-1
V gene: TRBV11-2
D gene: NA
CDR3 DNA: TGTGCCAGCAGCGGAGAAAATTTAGAGCAGTTCTTC
CDR3 protein: CASSGENLEQFF

clone size: NA
J gene: TRBJ2-3
V gene: TRBV7-3
D gene: NA
CDR3 DNA: TGTGCCAGCAGCCCAAGGGGGGTCGGGGATACGCAGTATTTT
CDR3 protein: CASSPRGVGDTQYF

clone size: NA
J gene: TRBJ2-2
V gene: TRBV6-5
D gene: NA
CDR3 DNA: TGTGCCAGCAGTTACGGTGGCGGGGAGCTGTTTTTT
CDR3 protein: CASSYGGGELFF

clone size: many
J gene: TRBJ2-1
V gene: TRBV4-2
D gene: NA
CDR3 DNA: TGTGCCAGCAGCCTCCTCGGGGCCGACAATGAGCAGTTCTTC
CDR3 protein: CASSLLGADNEQFF

clone size: many
J gene: TRBJ2-1
V gene: TRBV6-2/TRBV6-3
D gene: NA
CDR3 DNA: TGTGCCAGCAGTGCCCTCGGAGAGCAGTTCTTC
CDR3 protein: CASSALGEQFF

clone size: many
J gene: TRBJ1-2
V gene: TRBV9
D gene: TRBD1
CDR3 DNA: TGTGCCAGCAGTCCCTCAGGGGGTGGAGGCTACACCTTC
CDR3 protein: CASSPSGGGGYTF

clone size: many
J gene: TRBJ2-1
V gene: TRBV7-9
D gene: NA
CDR3 DNA: TGTGCCAGCAGGGACCCCGGGCAGATATCATACAATGAGCAGTTCTTC
CDR3 protein: CASRDPGQISYNEQFF

clone size: NA
J gene: TRBJ2-7
V gene: TRBV6-1
D gene: NA
CDR3 DNA: TGTGCCAGCAGTGATAAGGGGGCCTACGAGCAGTACTTC
CDR3 protein: CASSDKGAYEQYF

clone size: NA
J gene: TRBJ1-1
V gene: TRBV20-1
D gene: NA
CDR3 DNA: TGCAGTGCGAGGGGCCGCGGCACTGAAGCTTTCTTT
CDR3 protein: CSARGRGTEAFF

clone size: NA
J gene: TRBJ1-4
V gene: TRBV6-5
D gene: NA
CDR3 DNA: TGTGCCAGCAGTTACTCGATCGAGGCAGCTCGTAATGAAAAACTGTTTTTT
CDR3 protein: CASSYSIEAARNEKLFF

clone size: NA
J gene: TRBJ2-1
V gene: TRBV2
D gene: TRBD1
CDR3 DNA: TGTGCCAGCAGTGTAGGACAGGGGCTAAGGAATGAGCAGTTCTTC
CDR3 protein: CASSVGQGLRNEQFF

clone size: NA
J gene: TRBJ2-7
V gene: TRBV15
D gene: NA
CDR3 DNA: TGTGCCACCAGCTTAGAAGTAGGCGAGCAGTACTTC
CDR3 protein: CATSLEVGEQYF

clone size: many
J gene: TRBJ1-1
V gene: TRBV7-9
D gene: TRBD1
CDR3 DNA: TGTGCCAGCAGCCCCGACAGGGGGAGGTCGACTGAAGCTTTCTTT
CDR3 protein: CASSPDRGRSTEAFF

clone size: many
J gene: TRBJ2-1
V gene: TRBV20-1
D gene: TRBD2
CDR3 DNA: TGCAGTGCTAGAGATCGGGGGGGGCATGAGCAGTTCTTC
CDR3 protein: CSARDRGGHEQFF

clone size: few
J gene: TRBJ2-5
V gene: TRBV5-1
D gene: TRBD2
CDR3 DNA: TGCGCCAGCAGCAGGGGGACTAGCGGGGGGGCCGAAGAGACCCAGTACTTC
CDR3 protein: CASSRGTSGGAEETQYF

clone size: NA
J gene: TRBJ2-6
V gene: TRBV4-2
D gene: NA
CDR3 DNA: TGTGCCAGCAGCCATAGCCCCTCTGGGGCCAACGTCCTGACTTTC
CDR3 protein: CASSHSPSGANVLTF

clone size: few
J gene: TRBJ1-2
V gene: TRBV6-1
D gene: NA
CDR3 DNA: TGTGCCAGCATGTCACCAGGAGAGTCCAACTATGGCTACACCTTC
CDR3 protein: CASMSPGESNYGYTF

clone size: many
J gene: TRBJ1-2
V gene: TRBV29-1
D gene: NA
CDR3 DNA: TGCAGCGTGGATCGAACCGGGACCGACAACTATGGCTACACCTTC
CDR3 protein: CSVDRTGTDNYGYTF

clone size: few
J gene: TRBJ2-5
V gene: TRBV9
D gene: TRBD2
CDR3 DNA: TGTGCCAGCAGCGCACCTAGTTTGTGGGTCGGGGGGGCAGAGACCCAGTACTTC
CDR3 protein: CASSAPSLWVGGAETQYF

clone size: few
J gene: TRBJ1-2
V gene: TRBV5-4
D gene: NA
CDR3 DNA: TGTGCCAGCAGCCGGGGACTGGCTGACGGCTACACCTTC
CDR3 protein: CASSRGLADGYTF

clone size: many
J gene: TRBJ2-3
V gene: TRBV19
D gene: NA
CDR3 DNA: TGTGCCAGTAGTACCGGACAAGCAGATACGCAGTATTTT
CDR3 protein: CASSTGQADTQYF

clone size: NA
J gene: TRBJ2-1
V gene: TRBV6-2/TRBV6-3
D gene: NA
CDR3 DNA: TGTGCCAGCAGTTACGTGCTCAATGAGCAGTTCTTC
CDR3 protein: CASSYVLNEQFF

clone size: many
J gene: TRBJ2-2
V gene: TRBV4-2
D gene: TRBD2
CDR3 DNA: TGTGCCAGCAGCCATCGCCCACTAGCGGGGGGGCCCGCCGGGGAGCTGTTTTTT
CDR3 protein: CASSHRPLAGGPAGELFF

clone size: NA
J gene: TRBJ1-2
V gene: TRBV4-1
D gene: NA
CDR3 DNA: TGCGCCAGCAGCGTTCGGGGGGGCCCTGAGTATGGCTACACCTTC
CDR3 protein: CASSVRGGPEYGYTF